This TCR beta chain comes out of a study of cytomegalovirus exposure and HLA in healthy donors (dated by TCRdb to about 2017). Regarding the complete study: According to a later analysis, one platform produced both the 120 validation repertoires and the 720 or so repertoires of the first cohort. The study combined high-throughput TCR immunosequencing, statistical association of individual TCRs with disease status, and machine learning to predict cytomegalovirus infection status. Besides the first cohort of roughly 660 subjects, a separate validation cohort made up of roughly 130 different subjects was used. The study aimed to test whether signatures of past pathogen exposure could be identified by cataloging public T cell receptors. The paper's findings and limits, for the study overall: While some public TCRs were present in many individuals, most TCR sequences turned up only very rarely across donors. In a later analysis, TCRs clustered in the first cohort were found to also tend to co-occur in the roughly 120 validation repertoires, with 90% to 95% of cluster scores above 0. A few of the identified cytomegalovirus-associated TCR beta chains were confirmed in vitro to be specific for cytomegalovirus antigens. According to the authors, the approach could potentially be generalized to other disease states and immunological phenotypes. A total of fewer than 200 TCR beta chains were listed by the study as associated with cytomegalovirus. All 120 or so repertoires were used to score co-occurrence in the validation cohort in a later analysis, because that analysis had no HLA typing for the cohort. The classifier was reported to diagnose cytomegalovirus status with high specificity and sensitivity in both the original and validation cohorts.

V drops 0 bases and J drops 0 bases, leaving 6 bases in between. Counted from cysteine to phenylalanine, this CDR3 has 15 amino acids. The only DNA kept is the CDR3, 45 bases in frame from the first base. CDR1 and CDR2 (MNHEY, SVGAGI) derive from the germline V gene. The method was the immunoSEQ multiplex PCR assay. As for how the authors treated the data: A statistical classification framework was built to diagnose cytomegalovirus status from the catalog of TCR beta chain sequences. Held by TCRdb, this immuneACCESS table contains in-frame sequences only and omits some clones. Under half of the omission traces to an unresolved V gene where checked; the cause of the rest is unknown. The V and J calls and clone size come from that table; D and trimming were worked out from the DNA. The sample data list approximately 120,000 clones, and around nine tenths of these were observed just once. The ten biggest clones cover about 2% of the sample.

Points on this clone: The target of this receptor is not known. No base-level quality is on record; no much larger clone is a single base apart.

Separate from the approximately 700-subject first cohort, the validation cohort of 120 subjects was the group to which the donors belonged. What was sequenced was PBMCs. The clonotype was recovered from a young woman in good health and CMV-seronegative. The V and J segments used are TRBV6-5 and TRBJ1-3; the D gene identity is not certain. The bases are TGTGCCAGCAGTTACTCTGCGGGCTCTGGAAACACCATATATTTT. The translation is CASSYSAGSGNTIYF.